The T cell receptor beta chain described here comes from a study of OX40 agonist ivuxolimab in advanced cancers. Regarding the study as a whole: At 0.1 to 3.0 mg/kg, CD4+ and CD8+ blood T cells expanded clonally by week 6.

Using immunoSEQ multiplex PCR, the repertoire was profiled, and TCRdb retains in-frame clones only, with some absent. The data show approximately 33,000 clones, 89% seen once. About this clone itself: What it recognizes is unknown.

Germline V gives CDR1 SQVTM, CDR2 ANQGSEA. V was shortened by 3 bases and J by 6 bases, with 6 bases between the two germline ends. This CDR3 contains 10 residues. The J gene is TRBJ2-7, the V gene TRBV29-1; D is unresolved. This receptor was obtained from an adult with an advanced solid tumor such as melanoma, head and neck, liver or kidney cancer. Sample: CD4+ or CD8+ T cells sorted from blood, taken in a trial of the OX40 agonist ivuxolimab. CDR3: CSVETSEQYF. Written as DNA, the CDR3 is TGCAGCGTTGAGACGTCCGAGCAGTACTTC.